The 31 T cell receptor beta chains below come from one sample, sequenced in a study of T cells in localized non-small cell lung cancer. Sequenced by immunoSEQ multiplex PCR; TCRdb stores in-frame clones only, minus some. The sample has approximately 32,000 clones, roughly 82% seen once. The sequencing used peripheral blood, collected before any cancer treatment. These receptors originate from a male donor older than 55 with stage III squamous cell lung carcinoma.

For the CDR3, the DNA is TGCGCCAGCAGCCCCGGGGACGGTGATAATTCACCCCTCCACTTT. Protein sequence: CASSPGDGDNSPLHF. The chain joins TRBV5-1 to TRBJ1-6, with D maybe TRBD1 (5 bases). V gave up 4 bases and J gave up 5 bases, with 13 bases separating them. The germline CDR1 and CDR2 sequences are SGHRS and YFSETQ. The CDR3 runs 15 residues.

The chain combines TRBV6-5 with TRBJ1-1; D may be TRBD1 (6 bases). Deletions cut 6 bases from V and 6 bases from J, with 14 bases between. The CDR3 sequence is 13 residues long. Germline lookup yields CDR1 MNHEY and CDR2 SVGAGI. In nucleotides, the CDR3 is TGTGCCAGCAGAATAAAGGGGGTGGCTGAAGCTTTCTTT. It encodes CASRIKGVAEAFF.

The chain is built from TRBV19 and TRBJ1-4, with D tentatively TRBD1 (5 bases). Germline V CDR1 and CDR2: LNHDA, SQIVND (reference sequence). The CDR3 runs to 15 residues. Trimming removed 4 bases from V and 2 bases from J, with 11 bases in between. The CDR3 nucleotides read TGTGCCAGTAGTAATGCCGGGGGTACTAATGAAAAACTGTTTTTT. Protein product: CASSNAGGTNEKLFF. Together with reference TRBV19 and TRBJ1-4, the CDR3 gives the full variable domain: DGGITQSPKYLFRKEGQNVTLSCEQNLNHDAMYWYRQDPGQGLRLIYYSQIVNDFQKGDIAEGYSVSREKKESFPLTVTSAQKNPTAFYLCASSNAGGTNEKLFFGSGTQLSVL.

This chain connects TRBV11-2 to TRBJ2-2; D is unresolved. This CDR3 has 16 amino acids. Germline values: CDR1 SGHAT, CDR2 FQNNGV. The V end lost 0 bases, the J end lost 7 bases, and 15 bases lay between the germline ends. The DNA for the CDR3 is TGTGCCAGCAGCTTAGAGATCTGGTCTCCCCGCGGGGAGCTGTTTTTT. This gives the protein CASSLEIWSPRGELFF.

This sequence joins TRBV7-9 and TRBJ1-4; maybe TRBD1 (6 bases). The CDR3 totals 16 residues. Between the trimmed V and J ends, which lost 1 base and 5 bases, there was a span of 14 bases. Germline V gene data show CDR1 as SEHNR and CDR2 as FQNEAQ (reference sequence). The CDR3 loop is CASSLGGGLGNEKLFF. The CDR3 DNA reads TGTGCCAGCAGCTTAGGAGGGGGGCTGGGGAATGAAAAACTGTTTTTT. Looking up the rest from reference TRBV7-9 and TRBJ1-4 gives the full variable domain: DTGVSQNPRHKITKRGQNVTFRCDPISEHNRLYWYRQTLGQGPEFLTYFQNEAQLEKSRLLSDRFSAERPKGSFSTLEIQRTEQGDSAMYLCASSLGGGLGNEKLFFGSGTQLSVL.

The chain joins TRBV2 to TRBJ1-4, with D uncertain. This CDR3 spans 14 amino acids. Per germline, CDR1 SNHLY and CDR2 FYNNEI. V was cut by 4 bases and J by 3 bases, with 9 bases left in between. The CDR3 DNA follows: TGTGCCAGCAGTGTAGGGCTAGCTAATGAAAAACTGTTTTTT. Its translation: CASSVGLANEKLFF.

This clone was recorded a few times. The chain has TRBV10-3 and TRBJ1-1; 9 bases align to TRBD1. J lost 4 bases, V lost 10 bases, and 4 bases had no gene match. The length of the CDR3 is 12 residues. Germline V gene lookup returns CDR1 ENHRY and CDR2 SYGVKD. CDR3 sequence reads: CATTGGSTEAFF. The CDR3 bases are TGTGCCACGACAGGGGGGAGCACTGAAGCTTTCTTT.

The chain has TRBV5-4 and TRBJ2-5; possibly TRBD1 for D (6 bases). V dropped 5 bases and J dropped 3 bases, with 11 bases sitting between them. The CDR3 has 13 residues. Looked up from germline, CDR1 is SGHNT and CDR2 is YYREEE (reference sequence). The CDR3 nucleotides read TGTGCCAGCAGGCGGGCAGGGGAAGAGACCCAGTACTTC. The encoded protein is CASRRAGEETQYF.

This sequence joins TRBV10-3 and TRBJ2-2; D is ambiguous. The germline V gene encodes CDR1 ENHRY and CDR2 SYGVKD. The V gene lost 9 bases and the J gene lost 8 bases, with 22 bases spanning the gap. The CDR3 loop spans 15 amino acids. The CDR3 loop is CAIGPNGPTGGELFF. In nucleotides, the CDR3 is TGTGCCATTGGACCAAACGGACCCACTGGAGGGGAGCTGTTTTTT.

The chain employs TRBV7-2 and TRBJ2-1; tentatively, D is TRBD2 (6 bases). CDR3 length equals 13 residues. Germline CDR1 SGHTA, CDR2 FQGNSA. Deletions cut 6 bases from V and 7 bases from J, with 13 bases between. The CDR3 coding sequence is TGTGCCAGCAGTCGGGACGGACTAAATGAGCAGTTCTTC. Translated, it gives CASSRDGLNEQFF.

V usage is TRBV5-1 and J usage is TRBJ2-5; tentative D call: TRBD2 (5 bases). V lost 4 bases and J lost 5, with 12 bases in between. CDR1 and CDR2 from the germline V gene are SGHRS and YFSETQ. The CDR3 sequence is 13 residues long. This CDR3 is CASSPAVGETQYF. The CDR3 region has the DNA TGCGCCAGCAGCCCAGCGGTGGGGGAGACCCAGTACTTC.

This clone was seen more than once but under ten times. V is TRBV10-3 and J is TRBJ2-7; D is possibly TRBD2 (5 bases). V dropped 2 bases and J dropped 5 bases, with 10 bases sitting between them. CDR1 and CDR2 from the germline V gene are ENHRY and SYGVKD. The CDR3 is 13 residues long. The CDR3 sequence: CAISETRENEQYF. CDR3 bases: TGTGCCATCAGTGAGACACGGGAAAACGAGCAGTACTTC.

This clone is medium-sized within its sample. One end of the junction varies from germline; a read error may be responsible. The rearrangement links TRBV6-1 to TRBJ1-5, with TRBD1 identical over 7 bases. The CDR3 is 14 amino acids. Per germline, CDR1 MNHNS and CDR2 SASEGT. CDR3 loop: CATSWTGGNQPQHF. In DNA, the CDR3 is TGTGCCACCAGTTGGACAGGCGGCAATCAGCCCCAGCATTTT.

CDR3 in amino acids: CSVGAGGTDTQYF. The CDR3 DNA sequence: TGCAGCGTTGGAGCGGGGGGCACAGATACGCAGTATTTT. The V and J genes are TRBV29-1 and TRBJ2-3; 8 bases agree with TRBD2. Germline CDR1 is SQVTM and CDR2 is ANQGSEA. The trim removed 4 bases at V and 1 base at J, leaving 1 base unmatched. The CDR3 has 13 residues.

The chain has TRBV5-1 and TRBJ2-7; TRBD1 matches at 8 bases. Looked up from germline, CDR1 is SGHRS and CDR2 is YFSETQ. This CDR3 comprises 15 residues. V trimming: 0 bases; J trimming: 5 bases; junction bases outside the gene matches: 7. The CDR3 here is CASSLGTRGHDEQYF. The CDR3 nucleotides read TGCGCCAGCAGCTTGGGTACCAGGGGGCACGACGAGCAGTACTTC. The full variable domain, completed using reference TRBV5-1 and TRBJ2-7, is KAGVTQTPRYLIKTRGQQVTLSCSPISGHRSVSWYQQTPGQGLQFLFEYFSETQRNKGNFPGRFSGRQFSNSRSEMNVSTLELGDSALYLCASSLGTRGHDEQYFGPGTRLTVT.

V gene TRBV5-1 combines with J gene TRBJ2-1, with D possibly being TRBD2 (7 bases). V lost 4 bases and J lost 4, with 21 bases in between. Per the germline V gene, CDR1 is SGHRS and CDR2 is YFSETQ. The CDR3 totals 17 residues. DNA for the CDR3: TGCGCCAGCAGCCGGGAGCCTCCGGGGGGACATTACAATGAGCAGTTCTTC. This translates into CASSREPPGGHYNEQFF. Variable domain in full (rest from reference TRBV5-1 and TRBJ2-1): KAGVTQTPRYLIKTRGQQVTLSCSPISGHRSVSWYQQTPGQGLQFLFEYFSETQRNKGNFPGRFSGRQFSNSRSEMNVSTLELGDSALYLCASSREPPGGHYNEQFFGPGTRLTVL.

Only a few counts were recorded for this clone. The V gene is TRBV5-1, the J gene TRBJ1-1, with D tentatively TRBD1 (5 bases). Germline loops: CDR1 SGHRS, CDR2 YFSETQ. V dropped 1 base and J dropped 7 bases, with 11 bases sitting between them. There are 13 residues in the CDR3. This CDR3 is CASSLTGPLEAFF. Here the CDR3 DNA reads TGCGCCAGCAGCTTGACGGGGCCCCTTGAAGCTTTCTTT.

DNA of the CDR3: TGTGCCAGCGGGACTAGCGGGTATAGCACAGATACGCAGTATTTT. Amino acids: CASGTSGYSTDTQYF. V and J are TRBV5-4 and TRBJ2-3, with 12 bases matching TRBD2. Losses at the gene ends were 7 bases for V and 0 bases for J; bases not matched to a gene: 3. The CDR3 consists of 15 residues. CDR1 and CDR2 (germline): SGHNT, YYREEE (reference sequence).

The J gene is TRBJ2-3, the V gene TRBV7-7; TRBD1 might be the D (6 bases). CDR3 length: 13 amino acids. Germline lookup yields CDR1 SSHAT and CDR2 FNYEAQ (reference sequence). With 1 base removed from V and 4 bases from J, the gap between germline ends came to 6 bases. The CDR3 spells CASSLGGPDTQYF. The CDR3 bases are TGTGCCAGCAGCTTAGGGGGGCCAGATACGCAGTATTTT. Looking up the rest from reference TRBV7-7 and TRBJ2-3 gives the full variable domain: GAGVSQSPRYKVTKRGQDVTLRCDPISSHATLYWYQQALGQGPEFLTYFNYEAQPDKSGLPSDRFSAERPEGSISTLTIQRTEQRDSAMYRCASSLGGPDTQYFGPGTRLTVL.

This chain links TRBV7-8 with TRBJ2-3; D is unclear. This CDR3 contains 14 residues. Germline V gene data show CDR1 as SGHVS and CDR2 as FQNEAQ. V lost 5 bases and J 3 bases, leaving 12 bases between the germline ends. In DNA form, the CDR3 reads TGTGCCAGCAGCCAGGATCGAACAACAGATACGCAGTATTTT. Protein sequence: CASSQDRTTDTQYF.

This chain joins TRBV11-2 and TRBJ1-1; a weak D match, TRBD1 (5 bases). The CDR3 consists of 16 residues. Trimming pared 0 bases from V and 1 base from J, leaving 12 bases between. Per germline, CDR1 SGHAT and CDR2 FQNNGV. The CDR3 here is CASSLDPGTANTEAFF. The CDR3 DNA is TGTGCCAGCAGCTTAGACCCCGGGACGGCGAACACTGAAGCTTTCTTT. Based on the CDR3 plus reference TRBV11-2 and TRBJ1-1, the full variable domain is EAGVAQSPRYKIIEKRQSVAFWCNPISGHATLYWYQQILGQGPKLLIQFQNNGVVDDSQLPKDRFSAERLKGVDSTLKIQPAKLEDSAVYLCASSLDPGTANTEAFFGQGTRLTVV.

This clone occurred once. V is TRBV18 and J is TRBJ2-1, with D tentatively TRBD1 (5 bases). The V gene's germline CDR1 is KGHSH and CDR2 LQKENI. Trimming shortened V by 2 bases and J by 0 bases, and 8 bases separated the two germline ends. This CDR3 region has 15 residues. CDR3 DNA sequence: TGTGCCAGCTCACCAGGACACAGCTCCTACAATGAGCAGTTCTTC. This sequence encodes CASSPGHSSYNEQFF.

V is TRBV10-1 and J is TRBJ1-1, with D hard to call. CDR1 and CDR2 from the germline V gene are WNHNN and SYGVQD (reference sequence). Trimming stripped 0 bases from V and 0 bases from J, with 8 bases between. The CDR3 totals 15 residues. CDR3 DNA: TGCGCCAGCAGTGAGTCGTCGGGGATGAACACTGAAGCTTTCTTT. It specifies CASSESSGMNTEAFF.

The J gene is TRBJ1-2, the V gene TRBV6-1; maybe TRBD1 (6 bases). V shed 2 bases and J shed 4 bases, with 14 bases lying between them. The germline V gene encodes CDR1 MNHNS and CDR2 SASEGT. The CDR3 loop spans 15 amino acids. CDR3 protein: CASSESDRVLYGYTF. In nucleotides, the CDR3 is TGTGCCAGCAGTGAATCGGACAGAGTCCTCTATGGCTACACCTTC.

This rearrangement joins TRBV19 to TRBJ2-3, with TRBD1 identical over 8 bases. Germline V gives CDR1 LNHDA, CDR2 SQIVND (reference sequence). The CDR3 has 15 amino acids. V gave up 5 bases and J gave up 5 bases; unmatched junction bases: 9. CDR3 protein: CASSPWTGRRDTQYF. The CDR3 DNA sequence: TGTGCCAGTAGTCCTTGGACAGGGCGACGAGATACGCAGTATTTT. Combining the CDR3 with reference TRBV19 and TRBJ2-3 gives the whole variable domain DGGITQSPKYLFRKEGQNVTLSCEQNLNHDAMYWYRQDPGQGLRLIYYSQIVNDFQKGDIAEGYSVSREKKESFPLTVTSAQKNPTAFYLCASSPWTGRRDTQYFGPGTRLTVL.

V gene TRBV18 combines with J gene TRBJ1-1, with D perhaps TRBD1 (5 bases). The CDR3 has 16 residues. V was clipped by 5 bases and J by 7 bases, with 23 bases between them. Per germline, CDR1 KGHSH and CDR2 LQKENI. The CDR3 region is CASSARPGGFDNEAFF. The DNA for the CDR3 is TGTGCCAGCTCAGCAAGACCGGGGGGTTTTGATAATGAAGCTTTCTTT.

The CDR3 reads CASSPGTPEYNEQFF. CDR3 nucleotides: TGTGCCAGCTCCCCCGGGACTCCTGAGTACAATGAGCAGTTCTTC. The genes are TRBV18 and TRBJ2-1; perhaps TRBD2 as D (6 bases). V was shortened by 6 bases and J by 4 bases, with 16 bases between the two germline ends. The CDR3 covers 15 residues. Germline V CDR1 and CDR2: KGHSH, LQKENI.

The V and J genes are TRBV5-1 and TRBJ1-2; D unresolved. Germline loops: CDR1 SGHRS, CDR2 YFSETQ. The ends were cut back, 4 bases at V and 4 bases at J, with 11 bases in the middle. CDR3 length equals 13 residues. CDR3 in amino acids: CASSPAGPYGYTF. The CDR3 DNA reads TGCGCCAGCAGCCCGGCGGGCCCCTATGGCTACACCTTC.

This clone was seen only a few times. The genes are TRBV6-1 and TRBJ2-7; D not certain. This CDR3 is built from 16 residues. The V gene lost 1 base and the J gene lost 2 bases, with 15 bases spanning the gap. The germline gives CDR1 MNHNS, CDR2 SASEGT. CDR3 in amino acids: CASSEGRLSGTYEQYF. In DNA form, the CDR3 reads TGTGCCAGCAGTGAAGGCCGCCTCAGTGGGACCTACGAGCAGTACTTC.

The V gene is TRBV6-6, the J gene TRBJ2-1, with D perhaps matching TRBD2 (6 bases). The length of the CDR3 is 16 residues. Trimming left V 6 bases short and J 7 bases short, with 22 bases between. The V gene's germline CDR1 is MNHNY and CDR2 SVGAGI (reference sequence). The CDR3 nucleotides read TGTGCCAGCAGCCCCCGGCCCCGGTCGGCGGGGAATGAGCAGTTCTTC. This translates into CASSPRPRSAGNEQFF.

This chain joins TRBV11-3 and TRBJ2-1; 8 bases align to TRBD2. Germline values: CDR1 SGHNT, CDR2 YENEEA. The J segment lost 4 bases and the V segment lost 1 base, leaving 0 bases of the junction unmatched. CDR3 length: 14 residues. In nucleotides, the CDR3 is TGTGCCAGCAGCTTAGCGGGAGGGTACAATGAGCAGTTCTTC. Its protein is CASSLAGGYNEQFF.